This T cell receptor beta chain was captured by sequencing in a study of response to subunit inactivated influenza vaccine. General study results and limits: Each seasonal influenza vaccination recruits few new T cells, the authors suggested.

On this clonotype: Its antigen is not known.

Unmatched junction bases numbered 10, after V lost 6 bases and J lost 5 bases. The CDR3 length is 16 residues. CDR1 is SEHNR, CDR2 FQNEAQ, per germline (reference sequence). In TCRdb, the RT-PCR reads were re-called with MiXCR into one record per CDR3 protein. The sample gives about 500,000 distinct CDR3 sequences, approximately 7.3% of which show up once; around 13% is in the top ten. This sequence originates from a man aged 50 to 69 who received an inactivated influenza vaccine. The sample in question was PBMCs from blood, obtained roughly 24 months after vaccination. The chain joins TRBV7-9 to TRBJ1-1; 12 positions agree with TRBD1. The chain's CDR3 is CASSLRDRGPGTEAFF. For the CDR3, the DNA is TGTGCCAGCAGTCTACGGGACAGGGGGCCTGGTACTGAAGCTTTCTTT.